Listed below are T cell receptor beta chains from one sample, sequenced in a study of vaccination and CD4 T cells after COVID-19. One entry per CDR3 protein results from TCRdb running MiXCR on the PCR reads. The data hold some 19,000 distinct CDR3 sequences, with 51% observed a single time. No antigen has been assigned to these receptors. The sample here was CD4+ T cells from blood, cultured in vitro, taken about 7 months after SARS-CoV-2 vaccination. These receptors originate from a human donor who had recovered from COVID-19. Both conserved end residues are part of each CDR3. The D gene is left open where the match is weak. Where a row states a size, it is once, few, many or the class of an expanded clone; other rows omit it.

clone_size,v_call,d_call,j_call,cdr3_aa,cdr3_nt
few,TRBV4-2,-,TRBJ2-3,CASSQNTGAAADTQYF,TGTGCCAGCAGCCAAAATACCGGGGCGGCCGCAGATACGCAGTATTTT
-,TRBV7-3,TRBD1,TRBJ2-7,CASSLIQGVNYEQYF,TGTGCCAGCAGCTTAATACAGGGGGTAAACTACGAGCAGTACTTC
-,TRBV6-5,TRBD1,TRBJ2-7,CASSYLGQGPYEQYF,TGTGCCAGCAGTTACTTAGGACAGGGGCCCTACGAGCAGTACTTC
few,TRBV2,-,TRBJ1-2,CASIAENGYTF,TGTGCCAGCATAGCCGAAAATGGCTACACCTTC
-,TRBV2,-,TRBJ2-3,CASSGGLTTDTQYF,TGTGCCAGCAGTGGGGGGTTGACCACAGATACGCAGTATTTT
-,TRBV6-1,-,TRBJ1-5,CASSEPLRHPGRPQHF,TGTGCCAGCAGTGAACCCCTCCGGCACCCCGGGCGGCCCCAGCATTTT
few,TRBV7-2,-,TRBJ2-7,CASSLYAEQYF,TGTGCCAGCAGCTTATACGCCGAGCAGTACTTC
few,TRBV6-1,-,TRBJ1-5,CASSPPEQPQHF,TGTGCCAGCAGTCCGCCCGAGCAGCCCCAGCATTTT
few,TRBV10-2,-,TRBJ1-6,CASSESGPRLSSPLHF,TGCGCCAGCAGTGAGTCGGGGCCCAGACTCTCTTCACCCCTCCACTTT
-,TRBV15,TRBD1,TRBJ2-7,CATSKGGGYEQYF,TGTGCCACCAGCAAAGGGGGCGGCTACGAGCAGTACTTC
few,TRBV7-2,-,TRBJ2-7,CASSPGYEQYF,TGTGCCAGCAGCCCAGGGTACGAGCAGTACTTC
few,TRBV2,TRBD1,TRBJ1-6,CASSPTGDSPLHF,TGTGCCAGCAGTCCCACAGGGGACTCACCCCTCCACTTT
once,TRBV10-2,TRBD2,TRBJ2-5,CASSERLAGGPGQETQYF,TGCGCCAGCAGTGAGAGATTAGCGGGGGGGCCTGGGCAAGAGACCCAGTACTTC
-,TRBV5-4,TRBD2,TRBJ2-1,CASSPGTSGGYNEQFF,TGTGCCAGCAGCCCTGGGACTAGCGGGGGTTACAATGAGCAGTTCTTC
-,TRBV20-1,TRBD2,TRBJ2-5,CSAYPSGQETQYF,TGCAGTGCGTACCCTAGCGGCCAAGAGACCCAGTACTTC
-,TRBV7-9,TRBD1,TRBJ2-5,CASSFRQGESQETQYF,TGTGCCAGCAGCTTTCGACAGGGGGAGAGCCAAGAGACCCAGTACTTC
-,TRBV20-1,TRBD2,TRBJ2-7,CSATSFFGTSLARPYEQYF,TGCAGTGCCACATCCTTTTTTGGGACTAGCCTCGCGCGGCCTTACGAGCAGTACTTC
-,TRBV7-6,-,TRBJ2-1,CASSLIINEQFF,TGTGCCAGCAGCTTAATAATCAATGAGCAGTTCTTC
-,TRBV27,TRBD2,TRBJ2-5,CASSLAGGGLEETQYF,TGTGCCAGCAGTTTGGCGGGGGGCGGGTTAGAAGAGACCCAGTACTTC
-,TRBV6-5,-,TRBJ2-2,CASSLNPASTGELFF,TGTGCCAGCAGTTTAAACCCGGCCAGCACCGGGGAGCTGTTTTTT
-,TRBV7-8,-,TRBJ1-1,CASSWARNTEAFF,TGTGCCAGCAGCTGGGCTAGGAACACTGAAGCTTTCTTT
-,TRBV2,-,TRBJ1-1,CASSVEGRAEAFF,TGTGCCAGCAGTGTAGAAGGGAGGGCTGAAGCTTTCTTT
few,TRBV7-9,TRBD2,TRBJ2-2,CASSRTSGNTGELFF,TGTGCCAGCAGCCGGACTAGCGGAAACACCGGGGAGCTGTTTTTT
-,TRBV2,-,TRBJ2-1,CAAAGSPNNEQFF,TGTGCGGCTGCAGGGTCCCCTAACAATGAGCAGTTCTTC
few,TRBV6-1,-,TRBJ1-5,CASKPRVRGNQPQHF,TGTGCCAGCAAACCCAGGGTGCGGGGCAATCAGCCCCAGCATTTT
-,TRBV7-2,-,TRBJ2-1,CASRRPGHEQFF,TGTGCCAGCAGACGGCCTGGGCATGAGCAGTTCTTC
once,TRBV6-2/TRBV6-3,-,TRBJ2-7,CASSYSTGDISYEQYF,TGTGCCAGCAGTTACTCGACTGGGGACATCTCCTACGAGCAGTACTTC
-,TRBV7-2,-,TRBJ1-2,CASSLNAGGYGYTF,TGTGCCAGCAGCTTAAATGCCGGGGGCTATGGCTACACCTTC
-,TRBV7-9,TRBD1,TRBJ1-1,CASTPGTGDTEAFF,TGTGCCAGCACCCCAGGGACAGGGGACACTGAAGCTTTCTTT
-,TRBV6-4,TRBD1,TRBJ1-6,CASSDSKKDRGNFGGPLHF,TGTGCCAGCAGTGACTCGAAAAAGGACAGGGGGAATTTTGGGGGACCCCTCCACTTT
once,TRBV27,-,TRBJ2-6,CASSFRDSGANVLTF,TGTGCCAGCAGTTTCAGGGACTCTGGGGCCAACGTCCTGACTTTC
-,TRBV20-1,-,TRBJ2-7,CSARLEYGGYEQYF,TGCAGTGCTAGATTAGAGTACGGTGGCTACGAGCAGTACTTC
-,TRBV7-2,TRBD2,TRBJ2-7,CASSLVSGISYEQYF,TGTGCCAGCAGCTTAGTTAGCGGGATCTCCTACGAGCAGTACTTC
-,TRBV7-8,TRBD2,TRBJ2-5,CASTIPGLGETQYF,TGTGCCAGCACTATCCCGGGACTAGGAGAGACCCAGTACTTC
-,TRBV7-2,-,TRBJ2-7,CASSPGWTEQYF,TGTGCCAGCAGCCCCGGATGGACTGAGCAGTACTTC
-,TRBV7-3,-,TRBJ2-5,CASSLGIGGQETQYF,TGTGCCAGCAGCTTAGGGATTGGAGGCCAAGAGACCCAGTACTTC
-,TRBV20-1,-,TRBJ2-3,CSAQIPHTVSADTQYF,TGCAGTGCTCAGATACCGCACACGGTCAGCGCAGATACGCAGTATTTT
-,TRBV5-1,-,TRBJ2-3,CASSLAGETDTQYF,TGCGCCAGCAGCTTGGCCGGTGAGACAGATACGCAGTATTTT
-,TRBV6-5,-,TRBJ2-7,CASSYSGGSYEQYF,TGTGCCAGCAGTTACTCTGGCGGCTCCTACGAGCAGTACTTC
once,TRBV4-1,TRBD1,TRBJ1-6,CASSLRPGQGNSPLHF,TGCGCCAGCAGCCTCCGGCCGGGACAGGGGAATTCACCCCTCCACTTT
-,TRBV5-4,-,TRBJ2-7,CASSWGGNVVNEQYF,TGTGCCAGCAGCTGGGGTGGTAACGTGGTCAACGAGCAGTACTTC
few,TRBV7-8,-,TRBJ2-1,CASSLPRRRVLDEQFF,TGTGCCAGCAGCTTGCCCAGGAGGCGAGTTTTGGATGAGCAGTTCTTC
-,TRBV7-3,-,TRBJ2-7,CASSLTNQDEQYF,TGTGCCAGCAGCTTAACGAATCAGGACGAGCAGTACTTC
-,TRBV20-1,-,TRBJ2-7,CSARDMYVSGAEYEQYF,TGCAGTGCTAGAGATATGTATGTGAGTGGGGCAGAATACGAGCAGTACTTC
-,TRBV20-1,-,TRBJ2-5,CSAKDRVTQYF,TGCAGTGCTAAGGATAGGGTGACCCAGTACTTC
-,TRBV10-3,-,TRBJ2-3,CAISGTSGADTQYF,TGTGCCATCAGCGGGACTTCCGGGGCGGATACGCAGTATTTT
-,TRBV7-2,TRBD2,TRBJ2-7,CASSQSPTSASYEQYF,TGTGCCAGCAGCCAATCCCCGACTAGCGCCTCCTACGAGCAGTACTTC
once,TRBV5-4,-,TRBJ2-5,CASSLRLARETQYF,TGTGCCAGCAGCTTGAGGCTAGCGCGAGAGACCCAGTACTTC
-,TRBV4-1,-,TRBJ2-3,CASSQGPGSTDTQYF,TGCGCCAGCAGCCAAGGGCCAGGCAGCACAGATACGCAGTATTTT
-,TRBV7-9,-,TRBJ1-2,CASSPAGRQANYGYTF,TGTGCCAGCAGCCCGGCGGGGCGGCAGGCTAACTATGGCTACACCTTC
few,TRBV6-5,TRBD1,TRBJ2-7,CASSYGDRGLPYEQYF,TGTGCCAGCAGTTACGGGGACAGGGGGCTTCCCTACGAGCAGTACTTC